The next 29 T cell receptor beta chains were all read from a single sample in a study of shared clonotypes between healthy human individuals. TCRdb's copy holds only in-frame clones and misses some; the assay was immunoSEQ multiplex PCR. The table lists about 490,000 clones, 70% to 85% of them singletons. Sequencing was done on a sample of PBMCs. The source of these receptors is a woman aged 40 to 50 in good health. Some clones in this sample may be carry-over from other donors' samples.

The sample holds one count of this clone. This chain links TRBV20-1 with TRBJ2-5; D ambiguous. This CDR3 contains 11 residues. Germline V gene data show CDR1 as DFQATT and CDR2 as SNEGSKA (reference sequence). V was cut by 3 bases and J by 4 bases, with 6 bases left in between. The CDR3: CSARERETQYF. In nucleotides, the CDR3 is TGCAGTGCTAGGGAAAGAGAGACCCAGTACTTC.

This rearrangement joins TRBV5-6 to TRBJ2-3; D is uncertain. Germline CDR1 is SGHDT and CDR2 is YYEEEE. The CDR3 is 12 amino acids. The germline V and J ends were trimmed by 2 bases and 5 bases, with 6 bases remaining between them. The CDR3 DNA follows: TGTGCCAGCAGCTTAGAGAGAGATACGCAGTATTTT. Protein: CASSLERDTQYF.

This rearrangement joins TRBV13 to TRBJ2-4; D ambiguous. Germline CDR1 is PRHDT and CDR2 is FYEKMQ (reference sequence). The CDR3 loop spans 12 amino acids. The V and J ends lost 6 bases and 6 bases respectively, with 9 bases between them. The CDR3 sequence is CASSQAGNIQYF. CDR3 in DNA: TGTGCCAGCAGTCAAGCCGGAAACATTCAGTACTTC.

This clone has a single count. This sequence joins TRBV5-6 and TRBJ2-7; a possible D gene is TRBD1 (6 bases). CDR1 SGHDT and CDR2 YYEEEE come from the germline V gene. This CDR3 is 15 amino acids long. V lost 5 bases, J lost 4 bases, and 19 bases lay in between. The CDR3 sequence: CASRLPGDTKYEQYF. The CDR3 region has the DNA TGTGCCAGCAGGTTACCCGGGGACACAAAGTACGAGCAGTACTTC.

The chain has TRBV5-1 and TRBJ2-2; the match to TRBD2 covers 7 bases. Trimming cost V 7 bases and J 7 bases; bases outside gene matches: 10. Germline CDR1 is SGHRS and CDR2 is YFSETQ. CDR3 length equals 14 residues. The CDR3 DNA sequence: TGCGCCAGCTCCAGGGCGGGAGAGGTCGGGGAGCTGTTTTTT. Amino acids: CASSRAGEVGELFF. Combining the CDR3 with reference TRBV5-1 and TRBJ2-2 gives the whole variable domain KAGVTQTPRYLIKTRGQQVTLSCSPISGHRSVSWYQQTPGQGLQFLFEYFSETQRNKGNFPGRFSGRQFSNSRSEMNVSTLELGDSALYLCASSRAGEVGELFFGEGSRLTVL.

V usage is TRBV5-1 and J usage is TRBJ2-7; D is perhaps TRBD1 or TRBD2 (5 bases each). The germline V and J ends were trimmed by 2 bases and 3 bases, with 15 bases remaining between them. The length of the CDR3 is 15 residues. CDR1 and CDR2 (germline): SGHRS, YFSETQ. CDR3 bases: TGCGCCAGCAGCTTTGCCCCAGGGAGTTACTACGAGCAGTACTTC. Its translation is CASSFAPGSYYEQYF.

The chain joins TRBV4-2 to TRBJ2-7; 10 nucleotides align to TRBD2. The CDR3 consists of 16 residues. CDR1 LGHNA and CDR2 YNFKEQ come from the germline V gene. Losses at the gene ends were 1 base for V and 1 base for J; bases not matched to a gene: 4. CDR3 protein: CASSQVASGSSYEQYF. For the CDR3, the DNA is TGTGCCAGCAGCCAAGTGGCTAGCGGGAGTTCCTACGAGCAGTACTTC.

The chain uses TRBV10-2 and TRBJ1-1; TRBD1 aligns across 9 bases. Losses at the gene ends were 9 bases for V and 7 bases for J; bases not matched to a gene: 9. The germline V gene has CDR1 WSHSY and CDR2 SAAADI. The CDR3 consists of 13 residues. The CDR3 DNA follows: TGCGCCAGTAGAACGGACAGGGGCGGTGAAGCTTTCTTT. Translation gives CASRTDRGGEAFF.

V is TRBV30 and J is TRBJ2-3, with 11 bases that match TRBD1. Looked up from germline, CDR1 is GTSNPN and CDR2 is SVGIG (reference sequence). The CDR3 runs to 15 residues. The V and J ends lost 3 bases and 4 bases, in that order; junction bases with no gene match: 6. CDR3 region: CAWSSGQGGADTQYF. Written as DNA, the CDR3 is TGTGCCTGGAGCTCGGGACAGGGGGGAGCAGATACGCAGTATTTT.

The chain is built from TRBV7-9 and TRBJ1-1, with no clear D. The CDR3 contains 14 residues. The V end lost 6 bases, the J end lost 4 bases, and 15 bases lay between the germline ends. CDR1 is SEHNR, CDR2 FQNEAQ, per germline (reference sequence). For the CDR3, the DNA is TGTGCCAGCAGGTTGGTACGGGGAGCCACTGAAGCTTTCTTT. Translation gives CASRLVRGATEAFF.

This chain links TRBV27 with TRBJ2-1, with TRBD2 matching over 8 bases. This CDR3 contains 15 residues. With 5 bases clipped from V and 2 bases from J, the junction kept 5 bases outside the gene matches. Per the germline V gene, CDR1 is MNHEY and CDR2 is SMNVEV (reference sequence). In DNA, the CDR3 is TGTGCCAGCAGTCCACTAGCGGAGGCCTACAATGAGCAGTTCTTC. Translating gives CASSPLAEAYNEQFF.

V usage is TRBV4-1 and J usage is TRBJ1-2, with a possible D match to TRBD1 (5 bases). Trimming cost V 3 bases and J 2 bases, with 19 bases left between them. Germline CDR1 and CDR2: MGHRA and YSYEKL. This CDR3 region has 17 residues. The CDR3 protein is CASSQPQTGSYNYGYTF. CDR3 sequence (DNA): TGCGCCAGCAGCCAGCCCCAAACAGGAAGCTACAACTATGGCTACACCTTC.

This chain links TRBV12-5 with TRBJ1-5; D call uncertain. V shed 0 bases and J shed 5 bases, with 5 bases lying between them. Per the germline V gene, CDR1 is LGHNT and CDR2 is FRNRAP. The CDR3 is made up of 13 amino acids. CDR3 sequence (DNA): TGTGCTAGTGGTTTGGTACCGCATCAGCCCCAGCATTTT. Protein sequence: CASGLVPHQPQHF.

The rearrangement joins TRBV10-3 to TRBJ2-2, with D possibly being TRBD1 (5 bases). CDR3 size: 17 residues. With 0 bases removed from V and 5 bases from J, the gap between germline ends came to 16 bases. Germline CDR1 is ENHRY and CDR2 is SYGVKD. The CDR3 DNA reads TGTGCCATCAGTGAGTCGCAGGGCACCCGCGGAACCGGGGAGCTGTTTTTT. This sequence encodes CAISESQGTRGTGELFF.

Comments on this clone: Other nucleotide sequences in the sample specify the same CDR3. This rearrangement joins TRBV28 to TRBJ2-7; 8 bases line up with TRBD1. This CDR3 comprises 14 residues. The V gene's germline CDR1 is MDHEN and CDR2 SYDVKM. V was pared by 6 bases and J by 2 bases, with 6 bases of the junction left unmatched. This CDR3 reads CASRPGQATYEQYF. CDR3 bases: TGTGCCAGCAGGCCGGGACAGGCAACCTACGAGCAGTACTTC.

This clone was observed a few times. This chain joins TRBV18 and TRBJ2-7, with TRBD2 matching 9 bases. The junction had 3 bases not matched to a gene; V was cut back by 3 bases and J by 6 bases. There are 13 residues in the CDR3. Germline V gene sequence: CDR1 KGHSH, CDR2 LQKENI. CDR3 DNA: TGTGCCAGCTCACCTGGCGGGAGGGGCGAGCAGTACTTC. It codes for CASSPGGRGEQYF.

This chain uses TRBV5-1 with TRBJ2-1; 9 positions agree with TRBD1. The germline CDR1 and CDR2 sequences are SGHRS and YFSETQ. There are 16 residues in the CDR3. V gave up 4 bases and J gave up 4 bases; unmatched junction bases: 9. The CDR3: CASSPPETGGYNEQFF. The CDR3 DNA follows: TGCGCCAGCAGCCCCCCAGAGACAGGGGGATACAATGAGCAGTTCTTC.

CDR3 region: CASSIRAGGPKNIQYF. CDR3 bases: TGTGCCAGTAGTATTAGGGCGGGAGGGCCCAAAAACATTCAGTACTTC. The J gene is TRBJ2-4, the V gene TRBV19; 9 nucleotides match TRBD2. CDR3 length: 16 amino acids. Trimming at V came to 3 bases and at J to 2 bases, leaving 5 bases not matched to a gene. The germline V gene has CDR1 LNHDA and CDR2 SQIVND (reference sequence).

This rearrangement joins TRBV27 to TRBJ2-7; 7 bases agree with TRBD2. The germline V gene encodes CDR1 MNHEY and CDR2 SMNVEV (reference sequence). V shed 8 bases and J 6 bases; nucleotides not matched to a gene: 7. The CDR3 is 12 amino acids. The CDR3, as DNA: TGTGCCAGCGGGAGGGCCTCCGGCGAGCAGTACTTC. Its protein product is CASGRASGEQYF.

This chain uses TRBV2 with TRBJ2-7, with D tentatively TRBD1 (5 bases). Germline V gene lookup returns CDR1 SNHLY and CDR2 FYNNEI. V dropped 2 bases and J dropped 3 bases, with 11 bases sitting between them. The CDR3 totals 14 residues. The CDR3 nucleotides are TGTGCCAGCAGTGAAAGCAGGGAAGACTACGAGCAGTACTTC. It translates to CASSESREDYEQYF. Variable domain in full (rest from reference TRBV2 and TRBJ2-7): EPEVTQTPSHQVTQMGQEVILRCVPISNHLYFYWYRQILGQKVEFLVSFYNNEISEKSEIFDDQFSVERPDGSNFTLKIRSTKLEDSAMYFCASSESREDYEQYFGPGTRLTVT.

The chain combines TRBV18 with TRBJ2-7; 7 bases map to TRBD1. Unmatched junction bases numbered 5, after V lost 3 bases and J lost 0 bases. The CDR3 contains 15 residues. Germline CDR1 KGHSH, CDR2 LQKENI. CDR3 DNA: TGTGCCAGCTCACCCCAGGGGGTTAGCTCCTACGAGCAGTACTTC. It specifies CASSPQGVSSYEQYF.

This clone has more than one count but fewer than ten. The chain links TRBV19 to TRBJ2-7; D is perhaps TRBD1 or TRBD2 (5 bases each). The CDR3 covers 14 residues. The germline V gene has CDR1 LNHDA and CDR2 SQIVND (reference sequence). V lost 8 bases to trimming and J lost 3 bases, with 17 bases between them. The CDR3 sequence is CASPAGTECYEQYF. The CDR3 DNA sequence: TGTGCCAGTCCCGCCGGGACGGAGTGCTACGAGCAGTACTTC.

The chain uses TRBV4-1 and TRBJ2-1; 9 nucleotides agree with TRBD2. This CDR3 region has 14 residues. Germline CDR1 MGHRA, CDR2 YSYEKL. The trim removed 0 bases at V and 8 bases at J, leaving 2 bases unmatched. CDR3 nucleotides: TGCGCCAGCAGCCAAGATAGCGGGAGCGATGAGCAGTTCTTC. Translating gives CASSQDSGSDEQFF.

This rearrangement joins TRBV18 to TRBJ2-5; D ambiguous. The V end lost 4 bases, the J end lost 0 bases, and 6 bases lay between the germline ends. Germline V gene data show CDR1 as KGHSH and CDR2 as LQKENI. This CDR3 spans 13 amino acids. CDR3 in DNA: TGTGCCAGCTCACGAAAGTACCAAGAGACCCAGTACTTC. Its translation is CASSRKYQETQYF. The entire variable domain, with the rest obtained from reference TRBV18 and TRBJ2-5, is as follows: NAGVMQNPRHLVRRRGQEARLRCSPMKGHSHVYWYRQLPEEGLKFMVYLQKENIIDESGMPKERFSAEFPKEGPSILRIQQVVRGDSAAYFCASSRKYQETQYFGPGTRLLVL.

J is TRBJ1-2 and V is TRBV27, with D unresolved. This CDR3 is built from 13 residues. From germline, CDR1 is MNHEY and CDR2 SMNVEV (reference sequence). With 2 bases removed from V and 4 bases from J, the gap between germline ends came to 8 bases. The CDR3 DNA reads TGTGCCAGCAGTTTACGCAGTACCTATGGCTACACCTTC. This codes for CASSLRSTYGYTF.

The chain recombines TRBV4-1 with TRBJ2-3, with D possibly being TRBD1 (6 bases). CDR1 and CDR2 from the germline V gene are MGHRA and YSYEKL. Trimming removed 0 bases at V and 4 bases at J, with 11 bases between. This CDR3 comprises 15 residues. This CDR3 reads CASSQEQGRADTQYF. CDR3 DNA: TGCGCCAGCAGCCAAGAACAGGGTAGGGCAGATACGCAGTATTTT.

V usage is TRBV2 and J usage is TRBJ2-7; 8 bases align to TRBD2. The CDR3 has 14 amino acids. The trim removed 6 bases at V and 2 bases at J, leaving 6 bases unmatched. Looked up from germline, CDR1 is SNHLY and CDR2 is FYNNEI. In nucleotides, the CDR3 is TGTGCCAGCAGGGGAGCGGGGGCCGCCTACGAGCAGTACTTC. Its translation is CASRGAGAAYEQYF.

This clone occurred a few times. This chain joins TRBV25-1 and TRBJ1-4, with D perhaps TRBD1 (6 bases). CDR3 size: 15 residues. Per the germline V gene, CDR1 is MGHDK and CDR2 is SYGVNS. Trimming removed 3 bases from V and 4 bases from J, with 12 bases in between. The CDR3 nucleotides are TGTGCCAGCAGTGAGGACCTACAGGGTAATGAAAAACTGTTTTTT. This gives the protein CASSEDLQGNEKLFF.

This chain connects TRBV19 to TRBJ1-5, with 7 nucleotides matching TRBD1. The ends lost 0 bases at V and 6 bases at J; junction bases unmatched: 11. Germline V gene lookup returns CDR1 LNHDA and CDR2 SQIVND (reference sequence). The CDR3 loop spans 17 amino acids. The CDR3 loop reads CASSIDWRRQGGQPQHF. The CDR3, as DNA: TGTGCCAGTAGTATAGATTGGAGGAGACAGGGTGGTCAGCCCCAGCATTTT. Supplemented by reference TRBV19 and TRBJ1-5, the full variable domain reads DGGITQSPKYLFRKEGQNVTLSCEQNLNHDAMYWYRQDPGQGLRLIYYSQIVNDFQKGDIAEGYSVSREKKESFPLTVTSAQKNPTAFYLCASSIDWRRQGGQPQHFGDGTRLSIL.